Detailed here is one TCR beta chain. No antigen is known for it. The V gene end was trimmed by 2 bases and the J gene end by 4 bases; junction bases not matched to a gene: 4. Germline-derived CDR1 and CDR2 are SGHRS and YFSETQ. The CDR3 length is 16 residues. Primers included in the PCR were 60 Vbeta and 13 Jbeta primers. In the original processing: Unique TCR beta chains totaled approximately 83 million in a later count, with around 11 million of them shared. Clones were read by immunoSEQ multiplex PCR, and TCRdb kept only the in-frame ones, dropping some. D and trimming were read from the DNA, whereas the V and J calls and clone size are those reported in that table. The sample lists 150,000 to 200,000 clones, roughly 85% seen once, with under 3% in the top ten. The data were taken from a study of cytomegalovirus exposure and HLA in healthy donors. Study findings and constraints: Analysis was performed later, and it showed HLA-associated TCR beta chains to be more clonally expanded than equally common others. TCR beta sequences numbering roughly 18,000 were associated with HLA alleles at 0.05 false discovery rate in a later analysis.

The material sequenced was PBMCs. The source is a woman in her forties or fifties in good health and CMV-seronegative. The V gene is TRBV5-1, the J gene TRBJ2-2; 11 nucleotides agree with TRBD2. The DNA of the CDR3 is TGCGCCAGCAGCTTTGGTAGCGGGAGGGCCACCGGGGAGCTGTTTTTT. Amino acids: CASSFGSGRATGELFF.